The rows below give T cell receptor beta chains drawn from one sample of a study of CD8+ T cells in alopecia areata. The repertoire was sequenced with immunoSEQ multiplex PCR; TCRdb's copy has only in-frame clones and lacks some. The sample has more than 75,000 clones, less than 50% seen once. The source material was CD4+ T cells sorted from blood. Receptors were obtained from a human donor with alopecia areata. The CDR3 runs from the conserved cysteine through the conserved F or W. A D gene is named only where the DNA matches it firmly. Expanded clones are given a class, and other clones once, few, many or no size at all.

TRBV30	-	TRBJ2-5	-	CAWSETVAETQYF	TGTGCCTGGAGCGAGACGGTGGCGGAGACCCAGTACTTC
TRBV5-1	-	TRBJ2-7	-	CASSLMAGYEQYF	TGCGCCAGCAGCCTTATGGCGGGGTACGAGCAGTACTTC
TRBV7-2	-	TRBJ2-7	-	CASRGGLTYEQYF	TGTGCCAGCAGGGGGGGGCTAACCTACGAGCAGTACTTC
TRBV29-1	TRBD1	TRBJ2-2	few	CSVDLGGGTNTGELFF	TGCAGCGTTGATCTAGGGGGCGGAACGAACACCGGGGAGCTGTTTTTT
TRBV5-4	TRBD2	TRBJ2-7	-	CASSQKGLAGGHEQYF	TGTGCCAGCAGCCAGAAGGGACTAGCGGGAGGGCATGAGCAGTACTTC
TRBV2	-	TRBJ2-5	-	CASSEGEYQETQYF	TGTGCCAGCAGTGAGGGAGAGTACCAAGAGACCCAGTACTTC
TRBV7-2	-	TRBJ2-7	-	CASSAQSGAYEQYF	TGTGCCAGCAGCGCCCAGTCGGGGGCATACGAGCAGTACTTC
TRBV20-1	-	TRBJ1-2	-	CSPGYGYTF	TGCAGTCCCGGGTACGGCTACACCTTC
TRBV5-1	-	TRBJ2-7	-	CASSFGQATYEQYF	TGCGCCAGCAGCTTTGGGCAGGCGACCTACGAGCAGTACTTC
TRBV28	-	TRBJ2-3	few	CASSIYTGTQYF	TGTGCCAGCAGTATCTACACCGGTACGCAGTATTTT
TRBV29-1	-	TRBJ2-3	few	CSVEDPTGEGAADTQYF	TGCAGCGTTGAAGATCCGACGGGGGAGGGGGCCGCAGATACGCAGTATTTT
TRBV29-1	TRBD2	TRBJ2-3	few	CSVDPTSADTQYF	TGCAGCGTTGATCCGACTAGCGCAGATACGCAGTATTTT
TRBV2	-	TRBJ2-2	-	CASNGFGAANTGELFF	TGTGCCAGCAATGGGTTTGGGGCAGCGAACACCGGGGAGCTGTTTTTT
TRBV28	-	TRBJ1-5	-	CASSLYKGDGREQHF	TGTGCCAGCAGTTTATATAAAGGTGACGGCAGGGAACAGCATTTT
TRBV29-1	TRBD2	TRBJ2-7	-	CSVVGTSKYEQYF	TGCAGCGTTGTAGGGACTAGCAAATACGAGCAGTACTTC
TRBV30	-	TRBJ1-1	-	CAWSVSRTVYEAFF	TGTGCCTGGAGTGTCAGTCGGACAGTGTATGAAGCTTTCTTT
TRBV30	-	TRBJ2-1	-	CAWRRKRSYNEQFF	TGTGCCTGGAGACGGAAAAGATCCTACAATGAGCAGTTCTTC
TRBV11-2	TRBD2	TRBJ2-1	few	CASSPGRASLNEQFF	TGTGCCAGCAGCCCCGGGAGGGCCTCTCTAAATGAGCAGTTCTTC
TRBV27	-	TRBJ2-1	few	CASSLRRGNEQFF	TGTGCCAGCAGTCTCCGACGGGGCAATGAGCAGTTCTTC
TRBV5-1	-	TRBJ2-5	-	CASSWGRGETQYF	TGCGCCAGCAGCTGGGGGAGAGGAGAGACCCAGTACTTC
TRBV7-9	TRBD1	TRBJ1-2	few	CASSLRGREDYGYTF	TGTGCCAGCAGCTTGAGGGGGCGTGAGGACTATGGCTACACCTTC
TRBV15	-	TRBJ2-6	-	CATSRDHTGANVLTF	TGTGCCACCAGCAGAGATCATACTGGGGCCAACGTCCTGACTTTC
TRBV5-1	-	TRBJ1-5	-	CASSLADSQNQPQHF	TGCGCCAGCAGCTTGGCGGACAGCCAAAATCAGCCCCAGCATTTT
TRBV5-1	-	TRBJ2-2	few	CASSLSVGGITGELFF	TGCGCCAGCAGCTTGTCTGTTGGAGGAATCACCGGGGAGCTGTTTTTT
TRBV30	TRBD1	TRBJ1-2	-	CAWSQGDRLRGF	TGTGCCTGGAGCCAAGGGGACAGGCTGAGGGGGTTC
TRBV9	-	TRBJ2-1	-	CASSPFYRSSSYNEQFF	TGTGCCAGTAGCCCTTTCTACAGATCTAGCTCCTACAATGAGCAGTTCTTC
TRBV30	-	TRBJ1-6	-	CAWKPGSYNSPLHF	TGTGCCTGGAAACCAGGTTCCTATAATTCACCCCTCCACTTT
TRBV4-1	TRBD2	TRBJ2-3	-	CASGSGLRTDTQYF	TGCGCCAGCGGATCGGGACTACGCACAGATACGCAGTATTTT
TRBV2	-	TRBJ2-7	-	CASSSGGAQNEQYF	TGTGCCAGCAGCTCGGGGGGCGCCCAGAACGAGCAGTACTTC
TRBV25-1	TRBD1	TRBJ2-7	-	CASSAPGTGAYEQYF	TGTGCCAGCAGTGCACCCGGGACAGGAGCCTACGAGCAGTACTTC
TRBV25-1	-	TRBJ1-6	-	CASSPGFHNSPLHF	TGTGCCAGCAGTCCCGGCTTTCACAATTCACCCCTCCACTTT
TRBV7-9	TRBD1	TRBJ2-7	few	CASSSTGDEQYF	TGTGCCAGCAGCTCGACAGGGGACGAGCAGTACTTC
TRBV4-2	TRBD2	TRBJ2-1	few	CASSQESGLAGLNEQFF	TGTGCCAGCAGCCAAGAGTCAGGACTAGCTGGACTCAATGAGCAGTTCTTC
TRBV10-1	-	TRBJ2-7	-	CASSESRGAGYEQYF	TGCGCCAGCAGTGAGTCCAGGGGCGCCGGCTACGAGCAGTACTTC
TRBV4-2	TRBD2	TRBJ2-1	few	CASAPSGRDEQFF	TGTGCCAGCGCGCCTAGCGGGAGGGATGAGCAGTTCTTC
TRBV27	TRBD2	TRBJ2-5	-	CASSSPSGGAKTQYF	TGTGCCAGCAGTTCACCAAGCGGGGGGGCGAAGACCCAGTACTTC
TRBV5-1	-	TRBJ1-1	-	CASSLANGALTEAFF	TGCGCCAGCAGCTTGGCCAATGGGGCGCTCACTGAAGCTTTCTTT
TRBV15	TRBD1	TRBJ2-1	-	CATSRDRGYEQFF	TGTGCCACCAGCAGAGACAGGGGGTATGAGCAGTTCTTC
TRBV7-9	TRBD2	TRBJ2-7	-	CASSPGTSGIEQYF	TGTGCCAGCAGCCCCGGGACTAGCGGGATCGAGCAGTACTTC
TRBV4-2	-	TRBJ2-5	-	CASSPALIAEAETQYF	TGTGCCAGCAGCCCCGCCTTAATAGCGGAGGCAGAGACCCAGTACTTC
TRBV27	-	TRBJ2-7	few	CASSWRDGPYEQYF	TGTGCCAGCAGTTGGAGGGACGGACCCTACGAGCAGTACTTC
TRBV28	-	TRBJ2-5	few	CASSSKLDGLQETQYF	TGTGCCAGCAGTTCCAAGCTCGACGGTTTACAAGAGACCCAGTACTTC
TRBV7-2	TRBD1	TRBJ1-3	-	CASSANGQGSGNTIYF	TGTGCCAGCAGCGCAAATGGACAGGGGTCTGGAAACACCATATATTTT
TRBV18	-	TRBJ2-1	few	CASSPLTGTNEQFF	TGTGCCAGCTCACCTTTAACAGGGACCAATGAGCAGTTCTTC
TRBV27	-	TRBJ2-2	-	CASSRQDNTGELFF	TGTGCCAGCAGCCGACAGGACAACACCGGGGAGCTGTTTTTT
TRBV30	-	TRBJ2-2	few	CAWSRPNTGELFF	TGTGCCTGGAGTCGACCAAACACCGGGGAGCTGTTTTTT
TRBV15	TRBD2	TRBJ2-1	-	CATSGGTSGHNEQFF	TGTGCCACCAGCGGCGGGACTAGCGGCCACAATGAGCAGTTCTTC